The clone carrying this T cell receptor (beta chain) was observed a handful of times. Researchers ran the PCR with 60 Vbeta and 13 Jbeta primers. Measured with immunoSEQ multiplex PCR; TCRdb has only the in-frame clones, and not every one. The repertoire includes approximately 150,000 clones, 70% to 85% of them detected once, and less than 2.5% sits in the top ten. The sample is drawn from a study of cytomegalovirus exposure and HLA in healthy donors. With V trimmed by 5 bases and J by 1 base, 6 bases remained unmatched. The CDR3 is 16 amino acids. In germline, CDR1 is MNHEY, CDR2 SMNVEV (reference sequence).

The chain links TRBV27 to TRBJ2-2; 8 bases agree with TRBD1. Sequencing input: PBMCs. The clonotype originates from a human donor in good health. DNA of the CDR3: TGTGCCAGCAGTACTTTAGGGACAGGGAACACCGGGGAGCTGTTTTTT. It specifies CASSTLGTGNTGELFF.